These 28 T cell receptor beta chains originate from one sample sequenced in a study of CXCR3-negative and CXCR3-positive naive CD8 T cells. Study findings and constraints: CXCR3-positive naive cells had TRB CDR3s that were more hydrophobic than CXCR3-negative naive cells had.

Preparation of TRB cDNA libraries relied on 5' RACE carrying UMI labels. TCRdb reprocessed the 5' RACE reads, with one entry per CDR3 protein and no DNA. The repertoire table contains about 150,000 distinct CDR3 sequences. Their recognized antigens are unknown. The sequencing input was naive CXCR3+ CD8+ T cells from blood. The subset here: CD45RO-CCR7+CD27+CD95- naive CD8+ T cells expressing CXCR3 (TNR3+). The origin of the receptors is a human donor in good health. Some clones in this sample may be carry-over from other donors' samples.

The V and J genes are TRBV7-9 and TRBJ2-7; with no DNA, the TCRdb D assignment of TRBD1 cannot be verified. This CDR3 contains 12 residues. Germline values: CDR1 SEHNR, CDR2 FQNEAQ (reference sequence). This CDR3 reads CASSDTAGSPYF. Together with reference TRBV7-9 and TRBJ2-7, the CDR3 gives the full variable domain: DTGVSQNPRHKITKRGQNVTFRCDPISEHNRLYWYRQTLGQGPEFLTYFQNEAQLEKSRLLSDRFSAERPKGSFSTLEIQRTEQGDSAMYLCASSDTAGSPYFGPGTRLTVT.

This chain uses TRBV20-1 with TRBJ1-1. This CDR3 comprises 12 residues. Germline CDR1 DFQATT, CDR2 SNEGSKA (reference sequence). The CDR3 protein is CSASGAWVEAFF.

CDR3: CASSIGTSVGTQYF. The chain couples TRBV11-2 to TRBJ2-5; TCRdb selects TRBD2, and the lack of DNA leaves this call unchecked. The CDR3 spans 14 residues. Germline V gene sequence: CDR1 SGHAT, CDR2 FQNNGV.

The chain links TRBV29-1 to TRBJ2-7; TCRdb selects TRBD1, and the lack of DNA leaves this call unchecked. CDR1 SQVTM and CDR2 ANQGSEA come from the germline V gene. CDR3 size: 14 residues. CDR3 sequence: CSVDVPGPTYEQYF.

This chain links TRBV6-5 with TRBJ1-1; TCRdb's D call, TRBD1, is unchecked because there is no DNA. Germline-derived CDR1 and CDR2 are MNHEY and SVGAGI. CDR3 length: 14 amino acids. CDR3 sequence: CASTPGHGDTEAFF.

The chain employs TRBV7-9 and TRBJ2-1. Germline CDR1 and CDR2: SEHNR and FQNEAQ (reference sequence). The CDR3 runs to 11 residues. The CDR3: CASRQYNEQFF.

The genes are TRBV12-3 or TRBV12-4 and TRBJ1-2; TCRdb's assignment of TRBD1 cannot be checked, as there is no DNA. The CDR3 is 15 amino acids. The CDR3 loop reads CASSDLTGIYYGYTF.

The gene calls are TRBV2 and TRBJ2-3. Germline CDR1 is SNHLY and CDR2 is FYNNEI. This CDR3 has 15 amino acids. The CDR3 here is CASSEFWTNTDTQYF.

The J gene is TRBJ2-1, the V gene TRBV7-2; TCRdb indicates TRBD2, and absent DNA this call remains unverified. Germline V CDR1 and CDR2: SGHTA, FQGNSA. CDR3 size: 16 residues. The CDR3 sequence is CASSILAGGTYNEQFF.

The CDR3 loop is CASSAHQETQYF. The genes are TRBV7-9 and TRBJ2-5. Germline CDR1 reads SEHNR; CDR2 reads FQNEAQ (reference sequence). CDR3 size: 12 residues.

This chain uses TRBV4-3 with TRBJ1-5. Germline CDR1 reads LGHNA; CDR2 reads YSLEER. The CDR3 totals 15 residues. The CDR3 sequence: CASSQEAQNNQPQHF.

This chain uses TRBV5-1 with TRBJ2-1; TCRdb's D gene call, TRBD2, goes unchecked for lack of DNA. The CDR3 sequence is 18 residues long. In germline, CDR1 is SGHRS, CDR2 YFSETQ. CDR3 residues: CASSLEQLAGGSYNEQFF.

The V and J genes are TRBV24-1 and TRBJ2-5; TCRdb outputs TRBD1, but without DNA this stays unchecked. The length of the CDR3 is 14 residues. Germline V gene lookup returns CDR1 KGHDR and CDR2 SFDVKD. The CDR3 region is CATSDGHDQETQYF.

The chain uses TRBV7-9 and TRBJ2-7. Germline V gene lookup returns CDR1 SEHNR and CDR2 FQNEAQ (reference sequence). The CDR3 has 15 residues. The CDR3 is CASSPDRDGAYEQYF.

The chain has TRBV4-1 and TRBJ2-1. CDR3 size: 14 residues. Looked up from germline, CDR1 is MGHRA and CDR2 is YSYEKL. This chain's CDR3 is CASSQGRSRNEQFF.

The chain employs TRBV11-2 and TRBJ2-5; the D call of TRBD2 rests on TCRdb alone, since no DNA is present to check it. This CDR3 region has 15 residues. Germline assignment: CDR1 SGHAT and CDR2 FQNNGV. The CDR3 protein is CASKEAGLAGETQYF.

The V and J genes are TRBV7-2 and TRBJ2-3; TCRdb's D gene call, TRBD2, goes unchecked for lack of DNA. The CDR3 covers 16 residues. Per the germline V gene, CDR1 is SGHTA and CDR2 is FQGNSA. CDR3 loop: CASSNSGGLHPLAQYF. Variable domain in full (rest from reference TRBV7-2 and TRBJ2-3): GAGVSQSPSNKVTEKGKDVELRCDPISGHTALYWYRQSLGQGLEFLIYFQGNSAPDKSGLPSDRFSAERTGGSVSTLTIQRTQQEDSAVYLCASSNSGGLHPLAQYFGPGTRLTVL.

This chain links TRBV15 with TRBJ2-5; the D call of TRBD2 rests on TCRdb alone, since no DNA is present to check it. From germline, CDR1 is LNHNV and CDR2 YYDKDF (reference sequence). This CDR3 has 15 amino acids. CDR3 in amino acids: CATSRLKGFQETQYF.

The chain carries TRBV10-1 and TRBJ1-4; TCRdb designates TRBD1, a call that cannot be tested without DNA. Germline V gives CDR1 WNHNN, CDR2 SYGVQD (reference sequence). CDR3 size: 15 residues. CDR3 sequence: CASTGRFATNEKLFF.

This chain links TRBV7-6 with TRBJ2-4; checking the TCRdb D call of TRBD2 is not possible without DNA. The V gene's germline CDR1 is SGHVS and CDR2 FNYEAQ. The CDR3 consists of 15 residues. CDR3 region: CASSLGAGAKNIQYF.

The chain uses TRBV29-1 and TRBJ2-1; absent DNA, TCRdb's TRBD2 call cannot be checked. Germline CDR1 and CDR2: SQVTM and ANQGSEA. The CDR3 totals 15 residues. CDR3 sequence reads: CSVEDAAPLVYEQFF.

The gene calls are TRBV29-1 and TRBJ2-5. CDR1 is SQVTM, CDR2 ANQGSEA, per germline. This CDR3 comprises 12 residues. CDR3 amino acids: CSVEGQQETQYF.

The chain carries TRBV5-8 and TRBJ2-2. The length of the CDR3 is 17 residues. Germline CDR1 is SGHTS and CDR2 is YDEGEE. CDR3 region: CASSLEYDVSSTGELFF. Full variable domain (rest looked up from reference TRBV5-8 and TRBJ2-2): EAGVTQSPTHLIKTRGQQATLRCSPISGHTSVYWYQQALGLGLQFLLWYDEGEERNRGNFPPRFSGRQFPNYSSELNVNALELEDSALYLCASSLEYDVSSTGELFFGEGSRLTVL.

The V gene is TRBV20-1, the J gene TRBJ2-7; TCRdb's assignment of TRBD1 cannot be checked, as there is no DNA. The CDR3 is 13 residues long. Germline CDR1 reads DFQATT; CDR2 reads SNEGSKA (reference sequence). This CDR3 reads CSATTANHYEQYF.

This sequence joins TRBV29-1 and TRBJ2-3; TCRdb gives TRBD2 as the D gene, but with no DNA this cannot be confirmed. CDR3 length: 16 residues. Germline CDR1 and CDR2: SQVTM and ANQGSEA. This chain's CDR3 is CSVGGLADEWSDTQYF.

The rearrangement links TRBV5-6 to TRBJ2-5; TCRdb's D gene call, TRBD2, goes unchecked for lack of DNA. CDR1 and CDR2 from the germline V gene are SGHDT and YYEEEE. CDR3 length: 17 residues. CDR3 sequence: CASSFWTSASPEETQYF.

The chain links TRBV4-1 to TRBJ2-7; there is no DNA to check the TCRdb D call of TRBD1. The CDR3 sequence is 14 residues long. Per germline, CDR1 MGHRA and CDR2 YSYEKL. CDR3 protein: CASSQDFSLSEQYF.

This CDR3 reads CASKHQETQYF. The J gene is TRBJ2-5, the V gene TRBV6-2 or TRBV6-3. In germline, CDR1 is MNHEY, CDR2 SVGEGT. The CDR3 extends over 11 amino acids.